One and the same sample provided the 24 T cell receptor beta chains below, sequenced in a study of blood T cells in healthy people across ages. Alongside a J-beta primer mix, a sample-barcoded 5' primer served in a second PCR lasting roughly 7 to 11 cycles. TCRdb re-called the 5' RACE reads through MiXCR, storing one row per CDR3 protein. The repertoire includes hundreds of thousands of distinct CDR3 sequences, approximately 29% of them detected once, and 15% sits in the top ten. The sequenced sample was blood. The receptors shown here come from a woman older than 75 in good health.

There are many counts of this clonotype. The chain is built from TRBV12-3 or TRBV12-4 and TRBJ2-1, with D possibly matching TRBD2 (6 bases). There are 12 residues in the CDR3. CDR3 sequence reads: CAISGGVGEQFF. For the CDR3, the DNA is TGTGCAATTAGCGGTGGGGTTGGTGAGCAGTTCTTC.

This clonotype has a handful of counts. A much bigger clone sits one base away, suggesting this may be a read error. The CDR3 does not close with the conserved phenylalanine or tryptophan, likely indicating a read error. This chain uses TRBV5-1 with TRBJ2-1, with TRBD1 as a possible D gene (5 bases). V lost 4 bases and J 3 bases, leaving 14 bases between the germline ends. Germline V gene sequence: CDR1 SGHRS, CDR2 YFSETQ. This CDR3 contains 15 residues. The DNA of the CDR3 is TGCGCCAGCAGCCTAGACAGACCTGACTACAATGAGCAGTTCTGC. Translating gives CASSLDRPDYNEQFC.

This clonotype has a count of ten or more. This chain joins TRBV7-6 and TRBJ2-3, with no clear D. With 5 bases removed from V and 1 base from J, the gap between germline ends came to 10 bases. The germline V gene encodes CDR1 SGHVS and CDR2 FNYEAQ. This CDR3 is 14 amino acids long. The DNA of the CDR3 is TGTGCCAGCAGCCAAAATGGGGGCACAGATACGCAGTATTTT. Protein product: CASSQNGGTDTQYF.

Many counts were recorded for this clonotype. The J gene is TRBJ1-2, the V gene TRBV20-1; D remains ambiguous. V lost 7 bases to trimming and J lost 1 base, with 13 bases between them. CDR3 size: 13 residues. Germline V gene lookup returns CDR1 DFQATT and CDR2 SNEGSKA (reference sequence). The CDR3 DNA reads TGCAGTGTTCGAGGTGATCATAACTATGGCTACACCTTC. It encodes CSVRGDHNYGYTF.

This clonotype was seen repeatedly, ten times or more. The genes are TRBV3-1 and TRBJ2-5; D tentatively reads TRBD1 or TRBD2 (5 bases each). CDR3 size: 16 residues. CDR1 and CDR2 (germline): LGHDT, YNNKEL (reference sequence). Between the trimmed V and J ends, which lost 4 bases and 5 bases, there was a span of 20 bases. The CDR3 reads CASSPPGPEGLETQYF. CDR3 coding DNA: TGTGCCAGCAGCCCCCCGGGGCCCGAGGGCTTGGAGACCCAGTACTTC.

Worth noting for this clonotype: A read error is possible here, since a much larger clone lies one base away. This chain connects TRBV5-1 to TRBJ1-4, with D possibly TRBD1 on 6 matching bases. Germline V gene data show CDR1 as SGHRS and CDR2 as YFSETQ. The CDR3 consists of 15 residues. For the CDR3, the DNA is TGCGCCAGCAGCTTGGCCGCAGGGGAAGGTGAAAAACGGTTTTTT. As protein: CASSLAAGEGEKRFF.

The chain carries TRBV20-1 and TRBJ2-7, with TRBD2 matching 8 bases. The tail of the sequence fits TRBJ2-5 better, so the J call may be wrong. The germline V gene encodes CDR1 DFQATT and CDR2 SNEGSKA (reference sequence). This CDR3 has 15 amino acids. The CDR3 coding sequence is TGCAGTGCTAGAGGGAGCGGGAGCGTCAAAGAGACCCAGTACTTC. Translation: CSARGSGSVKETQYF.

This clonotype has a count of ten or more. The chain employs TRBV7-2 and TRBJ2-1; no reliable D call. CDR1 SGHTA and CDR2 FQGNSA come from the germline V gene. The CDR3 runs 15 residues. Trimming removed 2 bases at V and 0 bases at J, with 8 bases between. The CDR3 coding sequence is TGTGCCAGCAGCTTATCGAAGTCCTCCTACAATGAGCAGTTCTTC. It is translated as CASSLSKSSYNEQFF.

The CDR3 DNA is TGCAGTGCCGGCGGGGCCCCCCACGAGCAGTACTTC. It specifies CSAGGAPHEQYF. This chain joins TRBV20-1 and TRBJ2-4, with a weak D call TRBD2 (6 bases). The J call is uncertain, as TRBJ2-7 better fits the DNA end. Germline loops: CDR1 DFQATT, CDR2 SNEGSKA (reference sequence). The CDR3 extends over 12 amino acids.

This clonotype has only a few counts. The chain couples TRBV2 to TRBJ1-2, with TRBD1 identical over 7 bases. V was pared by 0 bases and J by 3 bases, with 7 bases of the junction left unmatched. The CDR3 runs to 16 residues. Germline assignment: CDR1 SNHLY and CDR2 FYNNEI. The CDR3 loop is CASSEAGKTGHYGYTF. The CDR3 DNA is TGTGCCAGCAGTGAAGCTGGCAAGACAGGGCACTATGGCTACACCTTC.

Note on this clonotype: One base away lies a much larger clone, so this may be a sequencing read error. This sequence joins TRBV20-1 and TRBJ2-7, with a tentative D call TRBD1 (6 bases). Germline V gene lookup returns CDR1 DFQATT and CDR2 SNEGSKA (reference sequence). This CDR3 is 12 amino acids long. Trimming shortened V by 5 bases and J by 5 bases, and 13 bases separated the two germline ends. DNA of the CDR3: TGCAGTGCTGGATGGGACACCCACGAGCAGTACTTC. This encodes CSAGWDTHEQYF.

The rearrangement joins TRBV9 to TRBJ2-1; 9 bases map to TRBD2. V shed 0 bases, J shed 5 bases, and the junction held 12 bases outside the gene matches. In germline, CDR1 is SGDLS, CDR2 YYNGEE. This CDR3 comprises 18 residues. CDR3 protein: CASSVGGGGARFDNEQFF. CDR3 coding DNA: TGTGCCAGCAGCGTAGGTGGCGGGGGGGCCAGATTCGACAATGAGCAGTTCTTC.

About this clonotype itself: A much larger clone differs from this one at a single base, so this may be a read error. The chain joins TRBV6-1 to TRBJ1-2, with D possibly being TRBD1 (6 bases). The CDR3 spans 13 residues. The V gene's germline CDR1 is MNHNS and CDR2 SASEGT. The CDR3 here is CASSAQGDYDYTF. Here the CDR3 DNA reads TGTGCCAGCAGTGCACAGGGAGACTATGACTACACCTTC.

This clonotype has more than one count but fewer than ten. This may be a read error, as it is one base from a much larger clone. V usage is TRBV6-2 or TRBV6-3 and J usage is TRBJ2-5; 7 nucleotides align to TRBD2. Germline CDR1 reads MNHEY; CDR2 reads SVGEGT. This CDR3 is built from 14 residues. The V segment lost 6 bases and the J segment 3 bases; nucleotides outside the gene matches: 7. The chain's CDR3 is CASRPGLGEETQYF. The DNA for the CDR3 is TGTGCCAGCAGGCCCGGACTAGGAGAAGAGACCCAGTACTTC.

This clonotype was found many times. The chain uses TRBV30 and TRBJ2-7; 7 bases match TRBD1. The germline V gene has CDR1 GTSNPN and CDR2 SVGIG (reference sequence). The CDR3 sequence is 12 residues long. After removal of 2 bases from V and 2 bases from J, the junction contained 0 bases not matched to a gene. The CDR3 sequence: CAWSTGAYEQYF. For the CDR3, the DNA is TGTGCCTGGAGTACAGGGGCCTACGAGCAGTACTTC.

Many counts were recorded for this clonotype. A read error may explain this, as a much larger clone is one base away. The rearrangement links TRBV20-1 to TRBJ2-5; D is unclear. The CDR3 consists of 10 residues. The germline V gene encodes CDR1 DFQATT and CDR2 SNEGSKA (reference sequence). Trimming cost V 3 bases and J 5 bases, with 4 bases left between them. The CDR3 bases are TGCAGTGCTAGTTGGGAGACCCAGTACTTC. Translating gives CSASWETQYF.

This clonotype was found a few times. This chain joins TRBV29-1 and TRBJ2-2; 8 bases agree with TRBD1. This CDR3 has 15 residues. V was clipped by 4 bases and J by 3 bases; unmatched bases: 7. From germline, CDR1 is SQVTM and CDR2 ANQGSEA. CDR3 sequence: CSVGQGFGYTGELFF. As DNA, the CDR3 is TGCAGCGTTGGACAGGGGTTTGGGTACACCGGGGAGCTGTTTTTT.

Remarks on this clonotype: This clone may be a read error of a much larger clone one base away. The chain joins TRBV6-2 or TRBV6-3 to TRBJ2-1; the D gene is possibly TRBD1 (6 bases). This CDR3 spans 14 amino acids. CDR1 is MNHEY, CDR2 SVGEGT, per germline. The CDR3 nucleotides read TGTGCCAGCAGCACCGGACAGAGCTACGATGAGCAGTTCTTC. Its protein is CASSTGQSYDEQFF.

In this sample, this clonotype turned up many times. J is TRBJ2-4 and V is TRBV6-2 or TRBV6-3, with 10 bases identical to TRBD1. J lost 7 bases, V lost 2 bases, and 5 bases had no gene match. Germline-derived CDR1 and CDR2 are MNHEY and SVGEGT. The CDR3 sequence is 15 residues long. CDR3 in DNA: TGTGCCAGCAGTTACCCTGGGACAGGGGCGAACATTCAGTACTTC. This codes for CASSYPGTGANIQYF.

Ten or more counts support this clonotype. The rearrangement uses TRBV29-1 and TRBJ2-2; D is uncertain. Trimming removed 4 bases from V and 4 bases from J, with 16 bases in between. The CDR3 length is 15 residues. Germline V gene lookup returns CDR1 SQVTM and CDR2 ANQGSEA. The CDR3 reads CSVVSQPEVTGELFF. The CDR3 DNA follows: TGCAGCGTTGTAAGTCAACCGGAAGTCACCGGGGAGCTGTTTTTT.

This clonotype was detected a few times. The genes are TRBV28 and TRBJ2-3; TRBD1 might be the D (6 bases). Trimming shortened V by 2 bases and J by 1 base, and 13 bases separated the two germline ends. The CDR3 runs to 16 residues. Looked up from germline, CDR1 is MDHEN and CDR2 is SYDVKM. The CDR3 region is CASSLEVGAGTDTQYF. As DNA, the CDR3 is TGTGCCAGCAGTTTAGAGGTGGGGGCCGGCACAGATACGCAGTATTTT.

This clonotype has more than one count but fewer than ten. V usage is TRBV5-1 and J usage is TRBJ2-2; TRBD2 aligns across 10 bases. Germline CDR1 and CDR2: SGHRS and YFSETQ. The J segment lost 5 bases and the V segment lost 2 bases, leaving 9 bases of the junction unmatched. The CDR3 spans 17 residues. The CDR3 DNA is TGCGCCAGCAGCTTATCGACTAGCGGGTCTGGGACCGGGGAGCTGTTTTTT. Protein: CASSLSTSGSGTGELFF.

This chain joins TRBV12-3 or TRBV12-4 and TRBJ2-5; D unresolved. The CDR3 totals 15 residues. Trimming stripped 2 bases from V and 1 base from J, with 11 bases between. The CDR3 reads CASSLSPRIQETQYF. As DNA, the CDR3 is TGTGCCAGCAGTTTAAGCCCCCGGATCCAAGAGACCCAGTACTTC.

This clonotype showed up just a few times. The chain couples TRBV28 to TRBJ1-2; D is perhaps TRBD1 (5 bases). The CDR3 runs 12 residues. Germline CDR1 MDHEN, CDR2 SYDVKM. V lost 5 bases and J lost 7, with 11 bases in between. CDR3 coding DNA: TGTGCCAGCAGTGAAGAGCAGGGTGGCTACACCTTC. This translates into CASSEEQGGYTF.